Shown below are 10 T cell receptor beta chains from a single sample sequenced in a study of cytomegalovirus exposure and HLA in healthy donors. The PCR made use of 60 Vbeta and 13 Jbeta primers. Data came from immunoSEQ multiplex PCR; TCRdb stores just in-frame clones and leaves some out. The sample has roughly 130,000 clones; about 74% are singletons. The sequenced material came from PBMCs. The receptors derive from a woman aged 45-60 years in good health and CMV-seropositive.

V is TRBV9 and J is TRBJ1-1; D not resolved. Germline V gene data show CDR1 as SGDLS and CDR2 as YYNGEE. The germline V and J ends were trimmed by 1 base and 7 bases, with 14 bases remaining between them. The length of the CDR3 is 14 residues. CDR3 DNA sequence: TGTGCCAGCAGCGTAACCCCCAACCGGGGTGAAGCTTTCTTT. Residues: CASSVTPNRGEAFF.

The chain combines TRBV5-4 with TRBJ2-7; maybe TRBD1 (6 bases). V lost 2 bases and J lost 6, with 9 bases in between. The CDR3 is 12 amino acids. The V gene's germline CDR1 is SGHNT and CDR2 YYREEE (reference sequence). As DNA, the CDR3 is TGTGCCAGCAGCTTACTAGGGGGCGAGCAGTACTTC. Its protein product is CASSLLGGEQYF.

The chain is built from TRBV19 and TRBJ1-1; D might be TRBD1 (5 bases). Germline-derived CDR1 and CDR2 are LNHDA and SQIVND (reference sequence). The V gene lost 7 bases and the J gene lost 1 base, with 16 bases spanning the gap. The CDR3 totals 15 residues. Written as DNA, the CDR3 is TGTGCCAGTAAAAGGGAGGGGTCGGGGAACACTGAAGCTTTCTTT. Its translation: CASKREGSGNTEAFF.

This chain connects TRBV19 to TRBJ1-5; D is uncertain. With 7 bases removed from V and 5 bases from J, the gap between germline ends came to 12 bases. Germline CDR1 LNHDA, CDR2 SQIVND (reference sequence). The length of the CDR3 is 13 residues. The CDR3 sequence: CASTPTTHQPQHF. The CDR3 DNA reads as TGTGCCAGTACTCCGACAACTCATCAGCCCCAGCATTTT.

This sequence joins TRBV5-1 and TRBJ1-6, with 11 bases lining up with TRBD1. The V gene's germline CDR1 is SGHRS and CDR2 YFSETQ. Trimming cost V 7 bases and J 7 bases; bases outside gene matches: 7. This CDR3 spans 15 amino acids. For the CDR3, the DNA is TGCGCCAGCGAGTACGGGGACAGGGGGAATTCACCCCTCCACTTT. Its translation: CASEYGDRGNSPLHF.

The gene calls are TRBV25-1 and TRBJ1-2; no reliable D call. From germline, CDR1 is MGHDK and CDR2 SYGVNS. Trimming cost V 4 bases and J 5 bases, with 11 bases left between them. This CDR3 contains 13 residues. The CDR3 DNA is TGTGCCAGCAGTGTTGGAGGCACGTATGGCTACACCTTC. Translating gives CASSVGGTYGYTF.

The rearrangement joins TRBV9 to TRBJ1-3; no definite D call. This CDR3 contains 14 residues. Germline V gives CDR1 SGDLS, CDR2 YYNGEE. V lost 0 bases and J 0 bases, leaving 4 bases between the germline ends. CDR3 DNA sequence: TGTGCCAGCAGCGTAGGCAGCTCTGGAAACACCATATATTTT. It is translated as CASSVGSSGNTIYF.

The table lists this clone with a count of one. The germline gene is not matched at one end of the junction; a read error may be the cause. The gene calls are TRBV27 and TRBJ1-6; 10 bases are a match to TRBD1. Germline V CDR1 and CDR2: MNHEY, SMNVEV (reference sequence). This CDR3 is 15 amino acids long. The CDR3 DNA reads as TGTTCCAGCAGGGCCGGGACAGGGGTATTCTCACCCCTCCACTTT. Protein product: CSSRAGTGVFSPLHF.

The chain couples TRBV5-6 to TRBJ2-1, with 16 bases identical to TRBD2. V gave up 3 bases and J gave up 6 bases; unmatched junction bases: 6. The germline V gene encodes CDR1 SGHDT and CDR2 YYEEEE. There are 17 residues in the CDR3. The CDR3 protein is CASSWQGTSGGANEQFF. CDR3 nucleotides: TGTGCCAGCAGCTGGCAGGGGACTAGCGGGGGGGCCAATGAGCAGTTCTTC.

This chain links TRBV2 with TRBJ1-6; 8 positions agree with TRBD1. The germline gives CDR1 SNHLY, CDR2 FYNNEI. The CDR3 covers 14 residues. The junction had 3 bases not matched to a gene; V was cut back by 1 base and J by 10 bases. The CDR3 is CASSEGTGISPLHF. The CDR3 DNA is TGTGCCAGCAGTGAAGGGACAGGGATCTCACCCCTCCACTTT.